This T cell receptor beta chain emerged from a study of yellow fever vaccine responses in identical twins. TCRdb used MiXCR to reprocess the RT-PCR reads, holding one entry per CDR3 protein. The sample records about 19,000 distinct CDR3 sequences, 65% to 85% being singletons. The CDR3 covers 15 residues. Overall study findings and caveats: After vaccination, twins' T cell response reportedly seemed partly convergent, partly personalized.

This clonotype was detected a few times. Its antigen is as yet unknown. The sequencing used T cells from blood (PBMCs), unsorted or a sorted subset (not recorded which), collected before or after yellow fever vaccination (not recorded which). The chain is built from TRBV21-1 and TRBJ2-1; TRBD2 is the table's D call, not checked against the DNA. TRBV21-1 is noted as a pseudogene. The clonotype was recovered from a woman between 18 and 29 years old who received the yellow fever vaccine. The CDR3 coding sequence is TGTGCCAGCAGCATTACCGGGAGTGCATACAATGAGCAGTTCTTC. Translating gives CASSITGSAYNEQFF.